This T cell receptor beta chain was recovered during a study of cytomegalovirus exposure and HLA in healthy donors. Libraries were prepared by immunoSEQ multiplex PCR; TCRdb keeps only in-frame clonotypes and omits some of them. This table holds roughly 100,000 clones, 85% found once. The CDR3 spans 18 residues. Germline assignment: CDR1 SGHNT and CDR2 YENEEA. Unmatched junction bases numbered 13, after V lost 0 bases and J lost 9 bases. The donors belonged to the 120-subject validation cohort, separate from the approximately 700-subject first cohort. The rearrangement joins TRBV11-3 to TRBJ2-1, with 11 bases aligning to TRBD2. The origin of this receptor is a man between 18 and 29 years old in good health and CMV-seropositive. The sequencing input was PBMCs. The CDR3 loop is CASSLDGLASGRSGEQFF. CDR3 bases: TGTGCCAGCAGCTTAGATGGGTTGGCTAGCGGGAGGTCTGGTGAGCAGTTCTTC.